Listed below are T cell receptor beta chains from one sample, sequenced in a study of CD8 T cells in ankylosing spondylitis. TCRdb analysed the 5' RACE reads with MiXCR anew, one entry per CDR3 protein. There are roughly 150,000 distinct CDR3 sequences in the sample; 25% to 35% occur only once, and 6% lies in the top ten. The sample taken for sequencing was synovial fluid, either unsorted or a sorted T cell fraction (not recorded which). Receptors originate from a male donor with ankylosing spondylitis. CDR3s include the opening cysteine and the closing phenylalanine or tryptophan. D genes are given only for firm matches. The listing skips clone size in some rows; elsewhere it reads once, few, many or a size class.

D,size,J,V,DNA,CDR3
TRBD2,NA,TRBJ2-7,TRBV7-9,TGTGCCAGCAGCTTAGGGACTAGCGGGGGAAACGAGCAGTACTTC,CASSLGTSGGNEQYF
TRBD2,NA,TRBJ2-1,TRBV29-1,TGCAGCGTTGAGGGGGGGGCTAGCGGGGTGGGCTCCTACAATGAGCAGTTCTTC,CSVEGGASGVGSYNEQFF
TRBD1,NA,TRBJ1-3,TRBV5-1,TGCGCCAGCAGTTTATACCAGGGGGGCTCTGGAAACACCATATATTTT,CASSLYQGGSGNTIYF
NA,NA,TRBJ2-1,TRBV27,TGTGCCAGCAGTTTAAGCCGGGGCGGGAACCCAAACAATGAGCAGTTCTTC,CASSLSRGGNPNNEQFF
TRBD2,NA,TRBJ2-1,TRBV9,TGTGCCAGCAGCGTAGTAGCGGGAGGCGGTGAGCAGTTCTTC,CASSVVAGGGEQFF
NA,NA,TRBJ2-5,TRBV15,TGTGCCACCAGGGGGACACCGAAAGAGACCCAGTACTTC,CATRGTPKETQYF
TRBD2,NA,TRBJ2-1,TRBV20-1,TGCAGTGCTAGAGATGGACTAGCGGGGCACAATGAGCAGTTCTTC,CSARDGLAGHNEQFF
NA,NA,TRBJ2-7,TRBV2,TGTGCCAGCAGCCAGACAGGCGCAACCTACGAGCAGTACTTC,CASSQTGATYEQYF
TRBD1,NA,TRBJ2-1,TRBV11-2,TGTGCCAGCAGCGGGCGGACAGGGATCACCTACAATGAGCAGTTCTTC,CASSGRTGITYNEQFF
TRBD1,few,TRBJ1-2,TRBV11-3,TGTGCCAGCAGCCCCGGGACAGGGGGATTCGATGGCTACACCTTC,CASSPGTGGFDGYTF
TRBD2,NA,TRBJ2-1,TRBV5-1,TGCGCCAGCAGCTTGGAGGCTAGCGGGAGCCACAATGAGCAGTTCTTC,CASSLEASGSHNEQFF
NA,NA,TRBJ1-6,TRBV20-1,TGCAGTGCTAGAGGGAACCATAGAGGGAATTCACCCCTCCACTTT,CSARGNHRGNSPLHF
NA,NA,TRBJ1-1,TRBV10-3,TGTGCCATCAGTGAGTCGGGGCACAAGAACACTGAAGCTTTCTTT,CAISESGHKNTEAFF
NA,NA,TRBJ1-4,TRBV27,TGTGCCAGCAGTTTACGCGCGTCAACTAATGAAAAACTGTTTTTT,CASSLRASTNEKLFF
NA,NA,TRBJ1-3,TRBV7-9,TGTGCCAGCAGCAAGGACGGATACTCTGGAAACACCATATATTTT,CASSKDGYSGNTIYF
TRBD2,many,TRBJ2-5,TRBV12-3/TRBV12-4,TGTGCCAGCAGTTTCGGGGCGGGAGGAGAGACCCAGTACTTC,CASSFGAGGETQYF
NA,few,TRBJ2-4,TRBV11-2,TGTGCCAGCAGTAATAGGGGCTCCTCTGCCAAAAACATTCAGTACTTC,CASSNRGSSAKNIQYF
NA,NA,TRBJ1-5,TRBV12-3/TRBV12-4,TGTGCCAGCAGTTTAGAGAAGGAGAATCAGCCCCAGCATTTT,CASSLEKENQPQHF
NA,many,TRBJ1-4,TRBV12-3/TRBV12-4,TGTGCCAGCAGTTTAGTCGGTGGGGCAGGGTATGGTGAAAAACTGTTTTTT,CASSLVGGAGYGEKLFF
NA,NA,TRBJ2-7,TRBV7-2,TGTGCCAGCAGCCTGGGCAGGGTCTACGAGCAGTACTTC,CASSLGRVYEQYF
NA,NA,TRBJ2-5,TRBV5-1,TGCGCCAGCAGCTTGGGGATTGGGCCCCAAGAGACCCAGTACTTC,CASSLGIGPQETQYF